A selection of T cell receptor beta chains follows, all from one sample in a study of beta chain features in type 1 diabetes. Assay used: immunoSEQ multiplex PCR; TCRdb lists only in-frame clones, some missing. The sample comprises over 300,000 clones, 6.5% to 10% of which are singletons, and less than 0.45% rests with the top ten. The sample comprised central memory CD4+ T cells from blood. These receptors originate from a woman under 30 in good health. Both conserved end residues are part of each CDR3. The D gene is left open where the match is weak. The size entry is marked missing in some rows and otherwise reads once, few, many or a size class.

V: TRBV2; D: .; J: TRBJ2-5; size: .; DNA: TGTGCCAGCAAGTTGGCGGAACAAGAGACCCAGTACTTC; CDR3: CASKLAEQETQYF
V: TRBV7-9; D: .; J: TRBJ1-1; size: .; DNA: TGTGCCAGCAGCAGGATCAGCGGGAACACTGAAGCTTTCTTT; CDR3: CASSRISGNTEAFF
V: TRBV19; D: .; J: TRBJ2-1; size: .; DNA: TGTGCCACCGGCCGGGTCTGGAGGGACAATGAGCAGTTCTTC; CDR3: CATGRVWRDNEQFF
V: TRBV18; D: .; J: TRBJ2-5; size: few; DNA: TGTGCCAGCTCGTGGCAGACCCAAGAGACCCAGTACTTC; CDR3: CASSWQTQETQYF
V: TRBV29-1; D: TRBD2; J: TRBJ2-7; size: few; DNA: TGCAGCGTTCAGCTAGCGGGAGGCTTACGGGACGAGCAGTACTTC; CDR3: CSVQLAGGLRDEQYF
V: TRBV7-2; D: .; J: TRBJ1-5; size: few; DNA: TGTGCCAGCAGCTTAGGTGGCAGGCATCAGCCCCAGCATTTT; CDR3: CASSLGGRHQPQHF
V: TRBV27; D: .; J: TRBJ2-7; size: few; DNA: TGTGCCAGCAGGGGCAGCCTATCGAGTACCTACGAGCAGTACTTC; CDR3: CASRGSLSSTYEQYF
V: TRBV4-3; D: TRBD2; J: TRBJ2-1; size: few; DNA: TGCGCCAGCAGCCAAGAGGGACGACTAGCGGAGCAGTTCTTC; CDR3: CASSQEGRLAEQFF
V: TRBV7-9; D: TRBD1; J: TRBJ1-2; size: few; DNA: TGTGCCAGCAGCTTTGGTCAGGGGGCTCCCCTTAACTATGGCTACACCTTC; CDR3: CASSFGQGAPLNYGYTF
V: TRBV6-5; D: .; J: TRBJ2-6; size: many; DNA: TGTGCCAGCAGTTACTACCAGGGAGGTGGGGCCAACGTCCTGACTTTC; CDR3: CASSYYQGGGANVLTF
V: TRBV2; D: .; J: TRBJ1-5; size: .; DNA: TGTGCCAGCAGACCCCCTGAGGGTCAGCCCCAGCATTTT; CDR3: CASRPPEGQPQHF
V: TRBV2; D: .; J: TRBJ2-5; size: .; DNA: TGTGCCAGCAGTGTCGGGGAGACCCAGTACTTC; CDR3: CASSVGETQYF
V: TRBV28; D: TRBD1; J: TRBJ1-2; size: few; DNA: TGTGCCAGCAGTCCCCCGACAGGGGTATATGGCTACACCTTC; CDR3: CASSPPTGVYGYTF
V: TRBV4-2; D: .; J: TRBJ1-5; size: few; DNA: TGTGCCAGCAGCCAAGAATTTGGGGGCCGCGAGCCCCAGCATTTT; CDR3: CASSQEFGGREPQHF
V: TRBV5-1; D: .; J: TRBJ2-1; size: few; DNA: TGCGCCAGCAGCTTGGGGGGACAAATCAATGAGCAGTTCTTC; CDR3: CASSLGGQINEQFF
V: TRBV29-1; D: .; J: TRBJ2-1; size: .; DNA: TGCAGCGTGTACAGGGGAGGGAATGAGCAGTTCTTC; CDR3: CSVYRGGNEQFF
V: TRBV7-2; D: .; J: TRBJ1-2; size: .; DNA: TGTGCCAGCAGCTTATACAAGGGGTCGGGCGGCTACACCTTC; CDR3: CASSLYKGSGGYTF
V: TRBV12-2; D: .; J: TRBJ2-7; size: .; DNA: TGTGCAAGTCGCAAAAACGGAGGACCTGTTTACAGGTCCTACGAGCAGTACTTC; CDR3: CASRKNGGPVYRSYEQYF
V: TRBV28; D: TRBD1; J: TRBJ1-2; size: few; DNA: TGTGCCAGCACCCAAGTGGCGCCAGGGGGAGCCTATGGCTACACCTTC; CDR3: CASTQVAPGGAYGYTF
V: TRBV7-2; D: .; J: TRBJ2-5; size: .; DNA: TGTGCCAGCAGCCCAGGACAGAGACAAGAGACCCAGTACTTC; CDR3: CASSPGQRQETQYF
V: TRBV19; D: .; J: TRBJ2-3; size: few; DNA: TGTGCCAGTAGTATAGAGGCGACAACGCAGTATTTT; CDR3: CASSIEATTQYF
V: TRBV4-3; D: TRBD2; J: TRBJ2-3; size: .; DNA: TGCGCCAGCAGCCAAGATTATCAGGGAGGGCACGCAGATACGCAGTATTTT; CDR3: CASSQDYQGGHADTQYF
V: TRBV29-1; D: .; J: TRBJ1-2; size: .; DNA: TGCAGCGTGGAACACAGAGGCTATGGCTACACCTTC; CDR3: CSVEHRGYGYTF
V: TRBV27; D: .; J: TRBJ2-1; size: .; DNA: TGTGCCAGCAGTTTGCGGTCCAGGGGCGGAAACTACTACAATGAGCAGTTCTTC; CDR3: CASSLRSRGGNYYNEQFF
V: TRBV6-1; D: .; J: TRBJ2-1; size: .; DNA: TGTGCCAGCAGTGACCCGGCTCAGGGAAAAGTGTACAATGAGCAGTTCTTC; CDR3: CASSDPAQGKVYNEQFF
V: TRBV7-2; D: .; J: TRBJ2-1; size: few; DNA: TGTGCCAGCAGCGGCGGTGCATTCGTGGACAAAAGCAATGAGCAGTTCTTC; CDR3: CASSGGAFVDKSNEQFF
V: TRBV11-1; D: .; J: TRBJ1-2; size: few; DNA: TGTGCCAGCAGCTTAGCCCCGACAGACTATGGCTACACCTTC; CDR3: CASSLAPTDYGYTF
V: TRBV5-1; D: TRBD2; J: TRBJ2-3; size: few; DNA: TGCGCCAGCAGCTTAGGGACTAGCGGGGGCACAGATACGCAGTATTTT; CDR3: CASSLGTSGGTDTQYF
V: TRBV7-3; D: .; J: TRBJ2-3; size: many; DNA: TGTGCCAGCAGCTTAACCGTCGGACAGTATACGCAGTATTTT; CDR3: CASSLTVGQYTQYF
V: TRBV5-4; D: TRBD1; J: TRBJ2-3; size: once; DNA: TGTGCCAGCAGCCGTACAGGGGACGGAGGCGCAGATACGCAGTATTTT; CDR3: CASSRTGDGGADTQYF
V: TRBV7-2; D: TRBD2; J: TRBJ2-1; size: few; DNA: TGTGCCAGCAGCTTAGCGTTGAGCGGGAGCGCGAATCCCTATGTGGAGTTCTTC; CDR3: CASSLALSGSANPYVEFF
V: TRBV7-9; D: .; J: TRBJ2-5; size: few; DNA: TGTGCCAGCAGCCCTTTCGTAGCCGAGACCCAGTACTTC; CDR3: CASSPFVAETQYF
V: TRBV6-6; D: .; J: TRBJ1-1; size: few; DNA: TGTGCCAGCAGTTTATTGAGTAACACTGAAGCTTTCTTT; CDR3: CASSLLSNTEAFF
V: TRBV9; D: .; J: TRBJ1-2; size: .; DNA: TGTGCCAGCAGCGTGAACTATGGCTACACCTTC; CDR3: CASSVNYGYTF
V: TRBV6-5; D: TRBD1; J: TRBJ2-3; size: .; DNA: TGTGCCAGCAGGAGGACAGGACTCACAGATACGCAGTATTTT; CDR3: CASRRTGLTDTQYF
V: TRBV5-5; D: .; J: TRBJ2-5; size: .; DNA: TGTGCCAGCAGCTTGCGTTGGGGGGGCTTGAGAGAGACCCAGTACTTC; CDR3: CASSLRWGGLRETQYF
V: TRBV28; D: TRBD1; J: TRBJ2-4; size: .; DNA: TGTGCCAGCAGTACGACAGGGCTTCAGAACATTCAGTACTTC; CDR3: CASSTTGLQNIQYF
V: TRBV5-4; D: .; J: TRBJ2-5; size: few; DNA: TGTGCCAGCGAGGACGGCGGTGAGACCCAGTACTTC; CDR3: CASEDGGETQYF
V: TRBV28; D: .; J: TRBJ1-4; size: few; DNA: TGTGCCAGCAGTTCTCCGTGGGTCGGATCAACTAATGAAAAACTGTTTTTT; CDR3: CASSSPWVGSTNEKLFF
V: TRBV7-3; D: TRBD2; J: TRBJ2-1; size: few; DNA: TGTGCCAGCAGCTTAAATCGCGGTGGGCTAGCGGGGCCCAATGAGCAGTTCTTC; CDR3: CASSLNRGGLAGPNEQFF
V: TRBV5-4; D: .; J: TRBJ1-3; size: few; DNA: TGTGCCAGCAGCTTATCAGGCACCGGCGGGGGAAACACCATATATTTT; CDR3: CASSLSGTGGGNTIYF
V: TRBV19; D: TRBD2; J: TRBJ2-1; size: many; DNA: TGTGCCAGTGGGACTAGCGGAAACAATGAGCAGTTCTTC; CDR3: CASGTSGNNEQFF
V: TRBV5-4; D: TRBD1; J: TRBJ1-2; size: few; DNA: TGTGCCAGCAGCGGAGCCGGGACAGGGCAAGGCTACACCTTC; CDR3: CASSGAGTGQGYTF
V: TRBV27; D: TRBD2; J: TRBJ2-1; size: .; DNA: TGTGCCAGCAGTTCTAGCGGGAGGGCCGGGTTGGATGAGCAGTTCTTC; CDR3: CASSSSGRAGLDEQFF
V: TRBV9; D: .; J: TRBJ2-5; size: few; DNA: TGTGCCAGCAGCGTGACTAGACTGCACCAAGAGACCCAGTACTTC; CDR3: CASSVTRLHQETQYF
V: TRBV21-1; D: .; J: TRBJ2-6; size: many; DNA: TGTGCCAGCTCTTTAATGTCGGACAGTCCCTTCTCTGGGGCCAACGTCCTGACTTTC; CDR3: CASSLMSDSPFSGANVLTF
V: TRBV29-1; D: .; J: TRBJ2-5; size: medium-sized; DNA: TGCAGCGTTGACCCCCAGCAAGAGACCCAGTACTTC; CDR3: CSVDPQQETQYF
V: TRBV7-9; D: TRBD2; J: TRBJ2-1; size: .; DNA: TGTGCCAGCAGCTTCAGCGGGAGCCCCTACAATGAGCAGTTCTTC; CDR3: CASSFSGSPYNEQFF
V: TRBV11-2; D: .; J: TRBJ1-5; size: .; DNA: TGTGCCAGCAGCTTAGAAAGTGGGAATCAGCCCCAGCATTTT; CDR3: CASSLESGNQPQHF
V: TRBV7-9; D: TRBD2; J: TRBJ2-7; size: .; DNA: TGTGCCAGCAGCTTAAACAGGGGGGGACGGACTAGCGGGTACGAGCAGTACTTC; CDR3: CASSLNRGGRTSGYEQYF
V: TRBV18; D: .; J: TRBJ2-1; size: few; DNA: TGTGCCAGCTCACGGGGGGTCAGCTCCTACAATGAGCAGTTCTTC; CDR3: CASSRGVSSYNEQFF
V: TRBV7-9; D: .; J: TRBJ2-1; size: few; DNA: TGTGCCAGCAGCCAAGCCTGGGCGGGGACTTTAAATGAGCAGTTCTTC; CDR3: CASSQAWAGTLNEQFF
V: TRBV27; D: .; J: TRBJ2-3; size: few; DNA: TGTGCCAGCAGTTTAGGGACTCACGCCCGCACAGATACGCAGTATTTT; CDR3: CASSLGTHARTDTQYF
V: TRBV28; D: .; J: TRBJ2-3; size: .; DNA: TGTGCCAGCAGGGGAATTGATACGCAGTATTTT; CDR3: CASRGIDTQYF